This T cell receptor beta chain appears in the sequencing data of a study of cytomegalovirus exposure and HLA in healthy donors. Study-wide results and caveats: CMV serostatus stood as the only immune exposure information on hand.

The CDR3 extends over 14 amino acids. Germline CDR1 SGDLS, CDR2 YYNGEE. Deletions cut 7 bases from V and 5 bases from J, with 15 bases between. The PCR used 60 Vbeta and 13 Jbeta primers. TCRdb's table, derived via immunoSEQ multiplex PCR, lists solely in-frame clones and lacks some. This sample's table has around 37,000 clones. Details on this clone: The antigen is undetermined.

This chain links TRBV9 with TRBJ2-2; a weak D match, TRBD2 (7 bases). The source material was PBMCs. The clonotype was recovered from a human donor in good health. Written as DNA, the CDR3 is TGTGCCAGCGGGAGGGGGGCACCAACCGGGGAGCTGTTTTTT. Amino acids: CASGRGAPTGELFF.